The TCR beta chain under discussion was sequenced for a study of T cells expressing NK-cell markers. Study overall: Underlying the TCR beta repertoires were sorted CD3+CD56+NKG2C+, CD3+CD56+NKG2C- and CD3+CD56-NKG2C+ T cells.

In generating TCR beta cDNA, 5'RACE template switching with UMIs was used. Each CDR3 protein gets one entry in TCRdb, which reprocessed the 5' RACE reads and gives no DNA. In all, the sample yields about 370,000 distinct CDR3 sequences. Germline V lookup: CDR1 LNHNV, CDR2 YYDKDF (reference sequence). The CDR3 consists of 13 residues. Study-wide results and caveats: These clonotypes, the leaders elsewhere, also led the CD3+CD56-NKG2C+ fraction in a handful of donors.

A remark on this clonotype: Antigen specificity is unknown.

Sequenced sample: blood T cells: a sorted CD56 or NKG2C T cell subset, CD4+ or CD8+ T cells, or bulk PBMC T cells (not recorded which). The sequence came from a woman aged 45-59 years in good health. The chain links TRBV15 to TRBJ1-1. The CDR3 here is CATMFEVNTEAFF. The variable domain in full, completed from reference TRBV15 and TRBJ1-1, reads DAMVIQNPRYQVTQFGKPVTLSCSQTLNHNVMYWYQQKSSQAPKLLFHYYDKDFNNEADTPDNFQSRRPNTSFCFLDIRSPGLGDTAMYLCATMFEVNTEAFFGQGTRLTVV.